One and the same sample provided the 26 T cell receptor beta chains below, sequenced in a study of cytomegalovirus exposure and HLA in healthy donors. Primers included in the PCR were 60 Vbeta and 13 Jbeta primers. Sequencing used immunoSEQ multiplex PCR; TCRdb keeps in-frame clones, though not all of them. Seen here are about 130,000 clones, more than 75% observed once, and the top ten hold less than 4.5%. The material sequenced was PBMCs. The receptors were gathered from a middle-aged man in good health and CMV-seronegative.

V and J are TRBV19 and TRBJ1-1; 9 nucleotides match TRBD1. The ends lost 5 bases at V and 2 bases at J; junction bases unmatched: 6. The CDR3 loop spans 15 amino acids. The V gene's germline CDR1 is LNHDA and CDR2 SQIVND (reference sequence). The CDR3 DNA follows: TGTGCCAGTAGTTACAGGGGGCAATATAACACTGAAGCTTTCTTT. Protein product: CASSYRGQYNTEAFF.

The rearrangement uses TRBV5-1 and TRBJ2-3; D might be TRBD1 (5 bases). The V and J ends lost 2 bases and 3 bases respectively, with 16 bases between them. The germline V gene encodes CDR1 SGHRS and CDR2 YFSETQ. The CDR3 runs 16 residues. The CDR3 protein is CASSFLGRVGTDTQYF. DNA for the CDR3: TGCGCCAGCAGCTTCTTGGGCAGGGTTGGTACAGATACGCAGTATTTT.

In this sample, this clone turned up a few times. This rearrangement joins TRBV6-5 to TRBJ2-1, with 10 bases aligning to TRBD2. V shed 6 bases and J 8 bases; nucleotides not matched to a gene: 7. The CDR3 extends over 14 amino acids. Germline CDR1 is MNHEY and CDR2 is SVGAGI. CDR3: CASRIAGGNDEQFF. The CDR3 nucleotides are TGTGCCAGCAGGATAGCGGGGGGTAACGATGAGCAGTTCTTC.

The chain combines TRBV9 with TRBJ1-5; D is unclear. The germline V gene has CDR1 SGDLS and CDR2 YYNGEE. The CDR3 contains 15 residues. Trimming cost V 3 bases and J 3 bases, with 13 bases left between them. The CDR3, as DNA: TGTGCCAGCAGCGGAACTCAAGAATACAATCAGCCCCAGCATTTT. Encoded protein: CASSGTQEYNQPQHF.

This clone turned up a few times. The V call is TRBV9, the J call TRBJ2-7, with a weak D call TRBD2 (5 bases). The germline V gene encodes CDR1 SGDLS and CDR2 YYNGEE. V lost 2 bases, J lost 2 bases, and 11 bases lay in between. CDR3 size: 14 residues. CDR3 nucleotides: TGTGCCAGCAGCGTCGCACGGGAACCCTACGAGCAGTACTTC. Protein product: CASSVAREPYEQYF.

The table lists this clone with a count of one. The rearrangement links TRBV27 to TRBJ2-3; 11 bases are a match to TRBD1. The CDR3 totals 14 residues. Germline CDR1 MNHEY, CDR2 SMNVEV (reference sequence). J lost 4 bases, V lost 4 bases, and 1 base had no gene match. CDR3 in amino acids: CASSSGQGADTQYF. CDR3 bases: TGTGCCAGCAGTTCGGGACAGGGGGCAGATACGCAGTATTTT.

The gene calls are TRBV7-3 and TRBJ1-1; tentatively, D is TRBD1 (6 bases). Trimming shortened V by 6 bases and J by 7 bases, and 15 bases separated the two germline ends. CDR1 SGHTA and CDR2 FQGTGA come from the germline V gene. The CDR3 is made up of 13 amino acids. CDR3 DNA: TGTGCCAGCAGATCTCAGGGGAGCGGTGAAGCTTTCTTT. It translates to CASRSQGSGEAFF.

The chain joins TRBV19 to TRBJ2-1; weak D call: TRBD1 (6 bases). CDR1 is LNHDA, CDR2 SQIVND, per germline (reference sequence). V lost 2 bases and J lost 4, with 6 bases in between. This CDR3 comprises 13 residues. The CDR3 region has the DNA TGTGCCAGTAGTATAAGGGGGTACAATGAGCAGTTCTTC. Protein product: CASSIRGYNEQFF.

V and J are TRBV11-2 and TRBJ2-5; D might be TRBD1 (5 bases). The CDR3 spans 15 residues. CDR1 is SGHAT, CDR2 FQNNGV, per germline. V was trimmed by 2 bases and J by 5 bases, leaving 15 bases between them. The CDR3 is CASSLLGASGETQYF. CDR3 DNA sequence: TGTGCCAGCAGCTTACTTGGGGCCTCTGGGGAGACCCAGTACTTC.

V and J are TRBV9 and TRBJ1-3; D is uncertain. From germline, CDR1 is SGDLS and CDR2 YYNGEE. V lost 3 bases, J lost 2 bases, and 24 bases lay in between. This CDR3 is 19 amino acids long. The CDR3 region is CASSAAPALGAGAGNTIYF. The CDR3 nucleotides are TGTGCCAGCAGCGCGGCACCTGCCCTTGGCGCCGGGGCTGGAAACACCATATATTTT.

The chain carries TRBV5-1 and TRBJ2-5; 7 nucleotides match TRBD1. The assigned J gene may be wrong: the sequence end matches TRBJ2-7 better. This CDR3 is built from 15 residues. The germline gives CDR1 SGHRS, CDR2 YFSETQ. CDR3 sequence reads: CASSLSGQVAYEQYF. The CDR3 DNA reads TGCGCCAGCAGCTTGTCTGGACAGGTGGCCTACGAGCAGTACTTC.

The chain carries TRBV7-2 and TRBJ1-3, with 8 bases identical to TRBD1. Germline V CDR1 and CDR2: SGHTA, FQGNSA. The trim removed 5 bases at V and 2 bases at J, leaving 2 bases unmatched. The CDR3 loop spans 14 amino acids. The DNA for the CDR3 is TGTGCCAGCAGCCCACAGGGGGCTGGAAACACCATATATTTT. Its translation: CASSPQGAGNTIYF. Filled out from reference TRBV7-2 and TRBJ1-3, the complete variable domain reads GAGVSQSPSNKVTEKGKDVELRCDPISGHTALYWYRQSLGQGLEFLIYFQGNSAPDKSGLPSDRFSAERTGGSVSTLTIQRTQQEDSAVYLCASSPQGAGNTIYFGEGSWLTVV.

This clone was seen a single time. The V gene is TRBV7-9, the J gene TRBJ2-7; 8 bases align to TRBD2. The length of the CDR3 is 15 residues. J was trimmed by 2 bases and V by 0 bases; bases with no gene match: 3. Germline loops: CDR1 SEHNR, CDR2 FQNEAQ (reference sequence). The CDR3 region is CASSLASGDTYEQYF. CDR3 nucleotides: TGTGCCAGCAGCTTAGCTAGCGGGGACACCTACGAGCAGTACTTC.

The genes are TRBV18 and TRBJ1-4; TRBD1 matches at 9 bases. The trim removed 1 base at V and 7 bases at J, leaving 7 bases unmatched. CDR3 length: 16 amino acids. Germline CDR1 is KGHSH and CDR2 is LQKENI. This chain's CDR3 is CASSPQPGQGFEKLFF. The CDR3 DNA reads TGTGCCAGCTCACCACAACCGGGACAGGGTTTTGAAAAACTGTTTTTT.

The chain has TRBV6-4 and TRBJ2-3; 12 bases align to TRBD2. V lost 4 bases and J lost 2; bases outside the gene matches: 1. The germline V gene encodes CDR1 MRHNA and CDR2 SNTAGT. This CDR3 is 15 amino acids long. The CDR3 DNA follows: TGTGCCAGCAGTGGGACTAGCGGGGCCACAGATACGCAGTATTTT. It codes for CASSGTSGATDTQYF.

J is TRBJ2-7 and V is TRBV6-6; 10 bases match TRBD1. V was pared by 6 bases and J by 0 bases, with 5 bases of the junction left unmatched. Germline CDR1 and CDR2: MNHNY and SVGAGI (reference sequence). The CDR3 is made up of 15 amino acids. The CDR3 DNA follows: TGTGCCAGCAGGGGGGGACAGGGGTACTCCTACGAGCAGTACTTC. Amino acids: CASRGGQGYSYEQYF.

Worth noting for this clone: Relative to the germline gene, one junction end is altered; a read error may explain this. The genes are TRBV7-3 and TRBJ2-1, with D tentatively TRBD2 (5 bases). Germline V CDR1 and CDR2: SGHTA, FQGTGA. There are 15 residues in the CDR3. CDR3 loop: CSSSLASGTYNEQFF. DNA of the CDR3: TGTTCCAGCAGCCTCGCCTCGGGGACCTACAATGAGCAGTTCTTC.

The chain recombines TRBV7-9 with TRBJ2-1; 7 bases are shared with TRBD1. This CDR3 comprises 17 residues. Losses at the gene ends were 5 bases for V and 8 bases for J; bases not matched to a gene: 18. Germline V gene data show CDR1 as SEHNR and CDR2 as FQNEAQ (reference sequence). Written as DNA, the CDR3 is TGTGCCAGCAGCCCCCAACGACAGGGCCCTTTGATCGATGAGCAGTTCTTC. It yields the protein CASSPQRQGPLIDEQFF.

The chain links TRBV11-3 to TRBJ2-3; D gene uncertain. The CDR3 has 12 residues. V was pared by 1 base and J by 5 bases, with 4 bases between. Germline V CDR1 and CDR2: SGHNT, YENEEA. CDR3 in DNA: TGTGCCAGCAGCTTAGCGGGAGATACGCAGTATTTT. Protein sequence: CASSLAGDTQYF.

This chain links TRBV5-1 with TRBJ2-5; D may be TRBD1 (6 bases). The V gene lost 0 bases and the J gene lost 1 base, with 19 bases spanning the gap. The CDR3 sequence is 18 residues long. Germline CDR1 is SGHRS and CDR2 is YFSETQ. In nucleotides, the CDR3 is TGCGCCAGCAGCTTGGATGACCACCGGGACACAATCCAAGAGACCCAGTACTTC. Residues: CASSLDDHRDTIQETQYF.

The chain joins TRBV28 to TRBJ2-7; D remains ambiguous. Per the germline V gene, CDR1 is MDHEN and CDR2 is SYDVKM. The CDR3 is made up of 14 amino acids. Trimming removed 6 bases at V and 7 bases at J, with 19 bases between. CDR3 sequence: CASSPIDPAEEQYF. The CDR3 DNA follows: TGTGCCAGCAGCCCCATCGACCCCGCGGAAGAGCAGTACTTC.

This clone was recorded only once. The genes are TRBV7-2 and TRBJ2-6, with D uncertain. With 3 bases removed from V and 5 bases from J, the gap between germline ends came to 2 bases. Germline CDR1 and CDR2: SGHTA and FQGNSA. This CDR3 spans 12 amino acids. CDR3: CASSFWANVLTF. Here the CDR3 DNA reads TGTGCCAGCAGCTTCTGGGCCAACGTCCTGACTTTC. The full variable domain, its missing parts supplied by reference TRBV7-2 and TRBJ2-6, is GAGVSQSPSNKVTEKGKDVELRCDPISGHTALYWYRQSLGQGLEFLIYFQGNSAPDKSGLPSDRFSAERTGGSVSTLTIQRTQQEDSAVYLCASSFWANVLTFGAGSRLTVL.

The chain has TRBV10-2 and TRBJ2-3; TRBD1 aligns across 11 bases. Germline V gene data show CDR1 as WSHSY and CDR2 as SAAADI. This CDR3 contains 15 residues. V lost 7 bases to trimming and J lost 5 bases; unmatched junction nucleotides: 8. The CDR3 here is CASTQGQGARDTQYF. CDR3 nucleotide sequence: TGCGCCAGCACCCAAGGACAGGGGGCGAGAGATACGCAGTATTTT.

V and J are TRBV2 and TRBJ1-6; D is ambiguous. The V and J ends lost 7 bases and 4 bases respectively, with 14 bases between them. This CDR3 has 15 residues. Germline V gene data show CDR1 as SNHLY and CDR2 as FYNNEI. The CDR3 region has the DNA TGTGCCAGCAATCCCGGAGGTAGTTATAATTCACCCCTCCACTTT. Translating gives CASNPGGSYNSPLHF. The full variable domain, its missing parts supplied by reference TRBV2 and TRBJ1-6, is EPEVTQTPSHQVTQMGQEVILRCVPISNHLYFYWYRQILGQKVEFLVSFYNNEISEKSEIFDDQFSVERPDGSNFTLKIRSTKLEDSAMYFCASNPGGSYNSPLHFGNGTRLTVT.

The chain employs TRBV14 and TRBJ2-7; 7 nucleotides match TRBD1. Germline CDR1 and CDR2: SGHDN and FVKESK. Trimming removed 5 bases from V and 9 bases from J; junction bases left unmatched: 10. The CDR3 loop spans 13 amino acids. Here the CDR3 DNA reads TGTGCCAGCAGCTCCGGACAGGTTTTCGGGCAGTACTTC. Its translation is CASSSGQVFGQYF.

The rearrangement uses TRBV7-9 and TRBJ2-2; D possibly corresponds to TRBD1 (5 bases). V lost 6 bases, J lost 3 bases, and 14 bases lay in between. Per the germline V gene, CDR1 is SEHNR and CDR2 is FQNEAQ (reference sequence). The CDR3 is 15 amino acids. CDR3 sequence (DNA): TGTGCCAGCAGTCTGGCGACAGTTTACACCGGGGAGCTGTTTTTT. This codes for CASSLATVYTGELFF.